The subject of this entry is one T cell receptor (beta chain). Antigen specificity is unknown. The data were taken from a study of CD8 T cells in ankylosing spondylitis. Study-level results: CD8+ by phenotype, disease-linked clones were relatively rare in peripheral blood. Certain motif variants had earlier appeared in reactive arthritis synovial fluid and blood. In ankylosing spondylitis patients, matched synovial fluid reportedly showed significant enrichment of disease-linked clones. One TCR beta motif, made up of 7 or 8 highly homologous variants, appeared characteristic of ankylosing spondylitis blood.

Germline loops: CDR1 SGHRS, CDR2 YFSETQ. The CDR3 extends over 15 amino acids. The V and J ends lost 7 bases and 0 bases respectively, with 16 bases between them. For TCR beta, libraries came from quantitative 5'-RACE with molecular barcodes. One entry per CDR3 protein, called by TCRdb with MiXCR from the 5' RACE reads. The data show fewer than 500,000 distinct CDR3 sequences, roughly 26% seen once. The sequence was obtained from a male donor with ankylosing spondylitis. The material sequenced was blood, either unsorted or a sorted T cell fraction (not recorded which). The chain employs TRBV5-1 and TRBJ1-2, with a possible D match to TRBD1 (5 bases). The CDR3 DNA reads TGCGCCAGCTCTAAAGGGGTTGGGACTAACTATGGCTACACCTTC. Protein sequence: CASSKGVGTNYGYTF.